This T cell receptor (beta chain) was captured by sequencing in a study of response to subunit inactivated influenza vaccine. Study-wide results and limits: That few new T cells are recruited by each seasonal influenza vaccination was the authors' suggestion.

Using its own MiXCR run on the RT-PCR reads, TCRdb lists one record per CDR3 protein. The repertoire holds roughly 650,000 distinct CDR3 sequences, with 12% to 15% as singletons. This CDR3 is 13 amino acids long. The ends were cut back, 0 bases at V and 7 bases at J, with 11 bases in the middle. Germline CDR1 reads SGHRS; CDR2 reads YFSETQ. On this clonotype itself: What it binds is not known.

The starting material was PBMCs from blood, obtained 14 days before vaccination. This TCR derives from a man in his fifties who received an inactivated influenza vaccine. The rearrangement uses TRBV5-1 and TRBJ2-7; possible D gene TRBD1, 6 bases. CDR3 bases: TGCGCCAGCAGCTTGGCCGTAGGGGGAGAGCAGTACTTC. This sequence encodes CASSLAVGGEQYF.